A single sample is the source of the 8 T cell receptor beta chains below, sequenced in a study of patients and donors after allogeneic stem cell transplantation. TCRdb re-analysed the RT-PCR reads in MiXCR, keeping a single row per CDR3 protein. The data hold hundreds of thousands of distinct CDR3 sequences, with approximately 16% observed a single time. Material for sequencing was blood, either unsorted or a sorted T cell fraction (not recorded which). These receptors originate from a human donor who was either an allogeneic HSCT recipient or a stem cell or donor lymphocyte infusion donor (not recorded which). It is not recorded whose cells these are; they may come from a transplant donor.

The chain carries TRBV20-1 and TRBJ2-3; 12 bases agree with TRBD2. Looked up from germline, CDR1 is DFQATT and CDR2 is SNEGSKA (reference sequence). Trimming removed 8 bases from V and 5 bases from J; junction bases left unmatched: 14. There are 16 residues in the CDR3. CDR3 residues: CSNLPLAGGPGDTQYF. The CDR3 nucleotides read TGCAGTAACTTACCTCTAGCGGGGGGGCCGGGAGATACGCAGTATTTT.

The chain uses TRBV5-6 and TRBJ1-3; perhaps TRBD1 as D (6 bases). The CDR3 covers 18 residues. Trimming cost V 4 bases and J 0 bases, with 20 bases left between them. The germline gives CDR1 SGHDT, CDR2 YYEEEE. CDR3 DNA sequence: TGTGCCAGCAGCGGAGGACAGACTGTTCGACCCTCTGGAAACACCATATATTTT. Encoded protein: CASSGGQTVRPSGNTIYF.

In this sample, this clonotype turned up many times. The chain carries TRBV27 and TRBJ2-3, with TRBD2 matching 7 bases. Germline-derived CDR1 and CDR2 are MNHEY and SMNVEV (reference sequence). V was clipped by 5 bases and J by 2 bases; unmatched bases: 4. The CDR3 spans 14 residues. The CDR3 DNA reads TGTGCCAGCAGTCTAAGCGGGATCACAGATACGCAGTATTTT. Protein sequence: CASSLSGITDTQYF.

This clonotype was detected only a few times. J is TRBJ2-5 and V is TRBV7-2; 9 positions agree with TRBD2. Germline trimming cut 4 bases from V and 1 base from J; bases unmatched to any gene: 4. This CDR3 contains 15 residues. The V gene's germline CDR1 is SGHTA and CDR2 FQGNSA. The DNA of the CDR3 is TGTGCCAGCAGCTATCTAGCGGGGATCCAAGAGACCCAGTACTTC. Translating it yields CASSYLAGIQETQYF.

This chain joins TRBV6-1 and TRBJ1-1; the D gene is possibly TRBD1 (6 bases). V lost 6 bases, J lost 1 base, and 12 bases lay in between. The CDR3 has 14 residues. CDR1 is MNHNS, CDR2 SASEGT, per germline. The CDR3 sequence: CASRTGTGNTEAFF. DNA for the CDR3: TGTGCCAGCAGGACAGGAACGGGGAACACTGAAGCTTTCTTT.

This CDR3 reads CSARDQWGTRVEETQYF. As DNA, the CDR3 is TGCAGTGCTAGAGATCAGTGGGGGACTAGGGTGGAAGAGACCCAGTACTTC. V is TRBV20-1 and J is TRBJ2-5; the match to TRBD2 covers 8 bases. V was clipped by 0 bases and J by 3 bases; unmatched bases: 12. CDR1 is DFQATT and CDR2 is SNEGSKA in the germline V gene (reference sequence). The CDR3 runs 17 residues.

The chain couples TRBV29-1 to TRBJ2-3; 11 nucleotides agree with TRBD2. Germline V CDR1 and CDR2: SQVTM, ANQGSEA. Trimming removed 5 bases from V and 1 base from J; junction bases left unmatched: 5. The CDR3 length is 15 residues. CDR3 nucleotide sequence: TGCAGCGTTCCGACTAGCGGGGCTGGCACAGATACGCAGTATTTT. Its translation: CSVPTSGAGTDTQYF.

The gene calls are TRBV4-2 and TRBJ2-1, with TRBD2 identical over 9 bases. The V gene's germline CDR1 is LGHNA and CDR2 YNFKEQ. This CDR3 has 16 amino acids. J gave up 7 bases and V 0 bases, and 7 bases lay outside the gene matches. This CDR3 is CASSQERAGGQNEQFF. In nucleotides, the CDR3 is TGTGCCAGCAGCCAAGAAAGGGCGGGGGGGCAAAATGAGCAGTTCTTC.